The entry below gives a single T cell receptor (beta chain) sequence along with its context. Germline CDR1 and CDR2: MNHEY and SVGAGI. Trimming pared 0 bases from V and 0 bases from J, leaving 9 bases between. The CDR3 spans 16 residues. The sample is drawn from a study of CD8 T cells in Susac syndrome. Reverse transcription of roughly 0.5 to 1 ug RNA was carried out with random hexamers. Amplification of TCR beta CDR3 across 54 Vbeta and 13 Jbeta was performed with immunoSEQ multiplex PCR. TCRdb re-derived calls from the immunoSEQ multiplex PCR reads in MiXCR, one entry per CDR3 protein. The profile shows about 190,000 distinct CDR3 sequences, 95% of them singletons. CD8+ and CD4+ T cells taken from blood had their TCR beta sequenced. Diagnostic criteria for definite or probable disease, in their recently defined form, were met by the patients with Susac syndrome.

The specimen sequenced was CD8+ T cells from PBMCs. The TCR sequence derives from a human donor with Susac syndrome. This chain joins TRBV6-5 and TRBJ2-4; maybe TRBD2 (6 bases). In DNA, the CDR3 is TGTGCCAGCAGTTACTCGGACGGGGGAGCCAAAAACATTCAGTACTTC. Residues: CASSYSDGGAKNIQYF.